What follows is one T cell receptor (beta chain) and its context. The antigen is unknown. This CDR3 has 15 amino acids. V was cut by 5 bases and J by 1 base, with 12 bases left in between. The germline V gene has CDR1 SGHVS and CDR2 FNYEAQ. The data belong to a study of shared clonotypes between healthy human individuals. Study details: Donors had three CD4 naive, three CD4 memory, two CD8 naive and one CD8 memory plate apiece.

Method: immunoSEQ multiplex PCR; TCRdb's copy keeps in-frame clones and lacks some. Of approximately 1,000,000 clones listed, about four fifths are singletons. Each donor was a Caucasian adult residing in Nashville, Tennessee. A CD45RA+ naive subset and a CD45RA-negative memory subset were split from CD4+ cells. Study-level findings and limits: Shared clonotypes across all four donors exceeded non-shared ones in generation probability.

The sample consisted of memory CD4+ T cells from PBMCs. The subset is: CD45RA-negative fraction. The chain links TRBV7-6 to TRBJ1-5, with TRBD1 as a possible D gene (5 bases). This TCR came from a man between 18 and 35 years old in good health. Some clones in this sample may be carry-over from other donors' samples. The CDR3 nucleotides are TGTGCCAGCAGCAACCGGGCAGGGAGCAATCAGCCCCAGCATTTT. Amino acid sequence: CASSNRAGSNQPQHF.